Described below is a single T cell receptor beta chain sequence and its context. The V and J ends lost 2 bases and 0 bases respectively, with 11 bases between them. CDR1 SGHNT and CDR2 YYREEE come from the germline V gene (reference sequence). The CDR3 sequence is 15 residues long. This record comes from a study of technical replicates of blood from a handful of donors. The data were produced by immunoSEQ multiplex PCR, yet TCRdb's version contains in-frame clones alone and is incomplete. The data show some 80,000 clones, with around 97% seen just once and under 0.3% held by the top ten. The specimen was T cells isolated from PBMCs. The receptor was derived from a human donor in good health. This rearrangement joins TRBV5-4 to TRBJ1-1; D remains ambiguous. The DNA for the CDR3 is TGTGCCAGCAGCTTTGCGGAATCAATGAACACTGAAGCTTTCTTT. Its protein is CASSFAESMNTEAFF. Complete variable domain (other parts from reference TRBV5-4 and TRBJ1-1): ETGVTQSPTHLIKTRGQQVTLRCSSQSGHNTVSWYQQALGQGPQFIFQYYREEENGRGNFPPRFSGLQFPNYSSELNVNALELDDSALYLCASSFAESMNTEAFFGQGTRLTVV.